Listed below are T cell receptor beta chains from one sample, sequenced in a study of T cells in localized non-small cell lung cancer. Generated by immunoSEQ multiplex PCR, the TCRdb table keeps only in-frame clones and is missing some. This repertoire shows tens of thousands of clones, around four fifths found once; its top ten account for about two fifths. This specimen was peripheral blood, taken before any cancer treatment. These TCRs come from a male donor older than 55 with stage II squamous cell lung carcinoma. Each CDR3 is given with its conserved first and last residue. A D gene is named only where the DNA matches it firmly. Size is omitted from some rows. Given values are once, few, many or a class for expanded clones.

CDR3 DNA: TGCGCCAGCAGCTTTCGGGCTCCTGCTGAGACCCAGTACTTC
CDR3 protein: CASSFRAPAETQYF
J gene: TRBJ2-5
D gene: .
V gene: TRBV5-1
clone size: once

CDR3 DNA: TGTGCCAGCAGTGTGGCGGTCTACGAGCAGTACTTC
CDR3 protein: CASSVAVYEQYF
J gene: TRBJ2-7
D gene: .
V gene: TRBV11-3
clone size: .

CDR3 DNA: TGCGCCAGCAGCTTGGTGGTGGGTTCCGCCTATGGCTACACCTTC
CDR3 protein: CASSLVVGSAYGYTF
J gene: TRBJ1-2
D gene: .
V gene: TRBV5-1
clone size: .

CDR3 DNA: TGTGCCAGCTCACCCCGATATGGGCGTAATGAAAAACTGTTTTTT
CDR3 protein: CASSPRYGRNEKLFF
J gene: TRBJ1-4
D gene: .
V gene: TRBV18
clone size: .

CDR3 DNA: TGTGCCAGCAGCCCCCCGCCCTCCTACAATGAGCAGTTCTTC
CDR3 protein: CASSPPPSYNEQFF
J gene: TRBJ2-1
D gene: .
V gene: TRBV7-9
clone size: .

CDR3 DNA: TGTGCCAGCAGCTTAGCGCACATAGATACGCAGTATTTT
CDR3 protein: CASSLAHIDTQYF
J gene: TRBJ2-3
D gene: .
V gene: TRBV7-2
clone size: .

CDR3 DNA: TGCGCCAGCAGCCAAGACGCACGACAGGTCATAAACTATGGCTACACCTTC
CDR3 protein: CASSQDARQVINYGYTF
J gene: TRBJ1-2
D gene: .
V gene: TRBV4-1
clone size: .

CDR3 DNA: TGCGCCAGCAGCTTAGGCCTAGCGGGTTTCACCGGGGAGCTGTTTTTT
CDR3 protein: CASSLGLAGFTGELFF
J gene: TRBJ2-2
D gene: TRBD2
V gene: TRBV5-1
clone size: few

CDR3 DNA: TGTGCCAGCAGCTTCGACATGGCCGAAGCTTTCTTT
CDR3 protein: CASSFDMAEAFF
J gene: TRBJ1-1
D gene: .
V gene: TRBV5-5
clone size: .

CDR3 DNA: TGTGCCAGCAGCTTAGCTCTGGGACGCACAGATACGCAGTATTTT
CDR3 protein: CASSLALGRTDTQYF
J gene: TRBJ2-3
D gene: .
V gene: TRBV7-9
clone size: .

CDR3 DNA: TGCGCCAGCAGCTTGGGCAGGGTGGAGGATACGCAGTATTTT
CDR3 protein: CASSLGRVEDTQYF
J gene: TRBJ2-3
D gene: .
V gene: TRBV5-1
clone size: once

CDR3 DNA: TGTGCCAGCAGCCCCCGGACAACAAACACTGAAGCTTTCTTT
CDR3 protein: CASSPRTTNTEAFF
J gene: TRBJ1-1
D gene: .
V gene: TRBV9
clone size: .

CDR3 DNA: TGTGCCAGCAGGGAGTGGGAAGGGGAGCTGTTTTTT
CDR3 protein: CASREWEGELFF
J gene: TRBJ2-2
D gene: .
V gene: TRBV5-4
clone size: .

CDR3 DNA: TGTGCCAGCAGTGGAACCACAGGGTTAAGGCCCTACGAGCAGTACTTC
CDR3 protein: CASSGTTGLRPYEQYF
J gene: TRBJ2-7
D gene: .
V gene: TRBV25-1
clone size: .

CDR3 DNA: TGTGCCAGCAGTTACTCGGATCAAGAGACCCAGTACTTC
CDR3 protein: CASSYSDQETQYF
J gene: TRBJ2-5
D gene: .
V gene: TRBV6-5
clone size: .

CDR3 DNA: TGTGCCAGCAGCTTGGACGGATACAATGAGCAGTTCTTC
CDR3 protein: CASSLDGYNEQFF
J gene: TRBJ2-1
D gene: .
V gene: TRBV7-9
clone size: .

CDR3 DNA: TGCAGCGTTGAAGTTGGGCGGGGGCTGATGAACACTGAAGCTTTCTTT
CDR3 protein: CSVEVGRGLMNTEAFF
J gene: TRBJ1-1
D gene: .
V gene: TRBV29-1
clone size: .

CDR3 DNA: TGCGCCAGCAGCTTGACTAGCGGGAGCCTCGAGCAGTACTTC
CDR3 protein: CASSLTSGSLEQYF
J gene: TRBJ2-7
D gene: TRBD2
V gene: TRBV5-1
clone size: .

CDR3 DNA: TGTGCCAGCAGCCCCCGGACTCTATCTGAGCAGTTCTTC
CDR3 protein: CASSPRTLSEQFF
J gene: TRBJ2-1
D gene: .
V gene: TRBV7-2
clone size: once

CDR3 DNA: TGTGCCAGCAGCTTTTCGGGGGGGGCAACCTCTGGAAACACCATATATTTT
CDR3 protein: CASSFSGGATSGNTIYF
J gene: TRBJ1-3
D gene: .
V gene: TRBV7-6
clone size: few

CDR3 DNA: TGTGCCAGCAGCTCCTTGCAAGCCGAACGGCCCGGGGAGACCCAGTACTTC
CDR3 protein: CASSSLQAERPGETQYF
J gene: TRBJ2-5
D gene: .
V gene: TRBV7-9
clone size: .

CDR3 DNA: TGTGCCAGCAGCGCACCAGGGGAGACCCAGTACTTC
CDR3 protein: CASSAPGETQYF
J gene: TRBJ2-5
D gene: .
V gene: TRBV2
clone size: .

CDR3 DNA: TGCGCCAGCAGCGCCGGCCCGAGTAACTATGGCTACACCTTC
CDR3 protein: CASSAGPSNYGYTF
J gene: TRBJ1-2
D gene: .
V gene: TRBV5-1
clone size: .

CDR3 DNA: TGTGCCAGCTCACAAGGAAACACCGGGTCCTCGACTTTT
CDR3 protein: CASSQGNTGSSTF
J gene: TRBJ1-4
D gene: .
V gene: TRBV18
clone size: .

CDR3 DNA: TGTGCCAGCACCCGGGTCGGGGAGGGGAATGGCTACACCTTC
CDR3 protein: CASTRVGEGNGYTF
J gene: TRBJ1-2
D gene: .
V gene: TRBV7-9
clone size: .

CDR3 DNA: TGTGCCAGTAGTATAGATATGGGACAGGGGGCGCAGACCCAGTACTTC
CDR3 protein: CASSIDMGQGAQTQYF
J gene: TRBJ2-5
D gene: TRBD1
V gene: TRBV19
clone size: .

CDR3 DNA: TGTGCCAGCAGCGTAGGGGGCGCAGGGACGAACACAGATACGCAGTATTTT
CDR3 protein: CASSVGGAGTNTDTQYF
J gene: TRBJ2-3
D gene: .
V gene: TRBV9
clone size: .

CDR3 DNA: TGTGCCAGCTCGCTGAAACAGGGAGGGGAGACCCAGTACTTC
CDR3 protein: CASSLKQGGETQYF
J gene: TRBJ2-5
D gene: .
V gene: TRBV18
clone size: .

CDR3 DNA: TGCAGCGTTGTTGGGCAGGGGAGCTCCTACGAGCAGTACTTC
CDR3 protein: CSVVGQGSSYEQYF
J gene: TRBJ2-7
D gene: .
V gene: TRBV29-1
clone size: .

CDR3 DNA: TGCGCCAGCAGCCAAGAAGCCGGGACAGAGTCCTACGAGCAGTACTTC
CDR3 protein: CASSQEAGTESYEQYF
J gene: TRBJ2-7
D gene: TRBD1
V gene: TRBV5-4
clone size: .

CDR3 DNA: TGTGCCAGCAGTTTAAGGGCAGGGAGGTCAGATACGCAGTATTTT
CDR3 protein: CASSLRAGRSDTQYF
J gene: TRBJ2-3
D gene: .
V gene: TRBV28
clone size: .

CDR3 DNA: TGCAGCGTCCACGGGCAGCAATACGAGCAGTACTTC
CDR3 protein: CSVHGQQYEQYF
J gene: TRBJ2-7
D gene: .
V gene: TRBV29-1
clone size: .

CDR3 DNA: TGCGCCAGCAGCTTGAGTCCCAACGCTGAAGCTTTCTTT
CDR3 protein: CASSLSPNAEAFF
J gene: TRBJ1-1
D gene: .
V gene: TRBV5-1
clone size: .

CDR3 DNA: TGTGCCAGTAGCTTGGGTGACAGGGGAAAAGAGACCCAGTACTTC
CDR3 protein: CASSLGDRGKETQYF
J gene: TRBJ2-5
D gene: TRBD1
V gene: TRBV19
clone size: .

CDR3 DNA: TGTGCCAGCTCACCTAACGTCCCTAGCGGGGGGTTCAATGCCAAAAACATTCAGTACTTC
CDR3 protein: CASSPNVPSGGFNAKNIQYF
J gene: TRBJ2-4
D gene: TRBD2
V gene: TRBV18
clone size: .

CDR3 DNA: TGTGCCAGCAGCGAGCCCCTTGAGGGGTACATGCCAGATACGCAGTATTTT
CDR3 protein: CASSEPLEGYMPDTQYF
J gene: TRBJ2-3
D gene: .
V gene: TRBV9
clone size: .

CDR3 DNA: TGTGCCAGCAGGGCGGGGGGGAGTATGGAGACCCAGTACTTC
CDR3 protein: CASRAGGSMETQYF
J gene: TRBJ2-5
D gene: TRBD2
V gene: TRBV6-5
clone size: .

CDR3 DNA: TGTGCCAGCAGCCGCGGGACAGCTACAACTAATGAAAAACTGTTTTTT
CDR3 protein: CASSRGTATTNEKLFF
J gene: TRBJ1-4
D gene: TRBD1
V gene: TRBV4-2
clone size: many

CDR3 DNA: TGTGCCAGCGGAAGACAGGGGGCTTACTACAATGAGCAGTTCTTC
CDR3 protein: CASGRQGAYYNEQFF
J gene: TRBJ2-1
D gene: TRBD1
V gene: TRBV14
clone size: .

CDR3 DNA: TGTGCCAGTATGCACCGGGGGGATCAGCCCCAGCATTTT
CDR3 protein: CASMHRGDQPQHF
J gene: TRBJ1-5
D gene: .
V gene: TRBV19
clone size: .

CDR3 DNA: TGTGCCAGCAGCGCCCTTGGGACAGGAAATCTGTCACCCCTCCACTTT
CDR3 protein: CASSALGTGNLSPLHF
J gene: TRBJ1-6
D gene: TRBD1
V gene: TRBV9
clone size: .

CDR3 DNA: TGCAGCGCCAGTAAGGGGCTAGCGGGCCGGGGAGAGACCCAGTACTTC
CDR3 protein: CSASKGLAGRGETQYF
J gene: TRBJ2-5
D gene: TRBD2
V gene: TRBV29-1
clone size: .

CDR3 DNA: TGTGCCAGCAGCCTGGAGGGGAGGACTGAAGCTTTCTTT
CDR3 protein: CASSLEGRTEAFF
J gene: TRBJ1-1
D gene: .
V gene: TRBV14
clone size: .

CDR3 DNA: TGTGCCAGCAGCCTTTGGGGCATCGGGAACACTGAAGCTTTCTTT
CDR3 protein: CASSLWGIGNTEAFF
J gene: TRBJ1-1
D gene: .
V gene: TRBV5-8
clone size: .

CDR3 DNA: TGTGCCAGCAGTGAATATAAGGGGTACACTGAAGCTTTCTTT
CDR3 protein: CASSEYKGYTEAFF
J gene: TRBJ1-1
D gene: .
V gene: TRBV25-1
clone size: .

CDR3 DNA: TGTGCCAGCCTTCTACCGGGTGCAAAAGATACGCAGTATTTT
CDR3 protein: CASLLPGAKDTQYF
J gene: TRBJ2-3
D gene: .
V gene: TRBV6-6
clone size: .

CDR3 DNA: TGTGCCAGCAGTTTAGTCGGCAGGGGAGGTAGTCAGCCCCAGCATTTT
CDR3 protein: CASSLVGRGGSQPQHF
J gene: TRBJ1-5
D gene: .
V gene: TRBV27
clone size: .

CDR3 DNA: TGCAGCGTTGAAGCCGACAAATCCGGGGAGCTGTTTTTT
CDR3 protein: CSVEADKSGELFF
J gene: TRBJ2-2
D gene: .
V gene: TRBV29-1
clone size: .

CDR3 DNA: TGTGCTAGTGGTTTGCCTATACTGGTCGGGGAGCTGTTTTTT
CDR3 protein: CASGLPILVGELFF
J gene: TRBJ2-2
D gene: .
V gene: TRBV12-5
clone size: .

CDR3 DNA: TGTGCCAGCAGCTTTTATCGAGACAATGAGCAGTTCTTC
CDR3 protein: CASSFYRDNEQFF
J gene: TRBJ2-1
D gene: .
V gene: TRBV5-5
clone size: .

CDR3 DNA: TGTGCCAGCAGCCCCAGGGGACAGCCCATGAACACTGAAGCTTTCTTT
CDR3 protein: CASSPRGQPMNTEAFF
J gene: TRBJ1-1
D gene: TRBD1
V gene: TRBV7-2
clone size: .

CDR3 DNA: TGTGCCAGCCGGGGGCTCAGAAGACGCACAGATACGCAGTATTTT
CDR3 protein: CASRGLRRRTDTQYF
J gene: TRBJ2-3
D gene: .
V gene: TRBV11-2
clone size: .

CDR3 DNA: TGTGCCAGCAGCTTAGCGGGCGGCCGGGAGACCCAGTACTTC
CDR3 protein: CASSLAGGRETQYF
J gene: TRBJ2-5
D gene: .
V gene: TRBV7-2
clone size: few